The text below deals with one TCR beta chain. The data were taken from a study of cytomegalovirus exposure and HLA in healthy donors. CDR1 is SEHNR, CDR2 FQNEAQ, per germline (reference sequence). The CDR3 is 14 amino acids. V lost 1 base to trimming and J lost 5 bases; unmatched junction nucleotides: 4. Sequenced by immunoSEQ multiplex PCR; TCRdb stores in-frame clones only, minus some. The profile shows roughly 120,000 clones, 86% of them singletons. The sequence was obtained from a man in his late teens or twenties in good health and CMV-seronegative. The chain joins TRBV7-9 to TRBJ2-5; 7 bases align to TRBD1. Sequencing was performed on PBMCs. CDR3 loop: CASSLGGTAETQYF. In nucleotides, the CDR3 is TGTGCCAGCAGCTTAGGGGGGACAGCGGAGACCCAGTACTTC.